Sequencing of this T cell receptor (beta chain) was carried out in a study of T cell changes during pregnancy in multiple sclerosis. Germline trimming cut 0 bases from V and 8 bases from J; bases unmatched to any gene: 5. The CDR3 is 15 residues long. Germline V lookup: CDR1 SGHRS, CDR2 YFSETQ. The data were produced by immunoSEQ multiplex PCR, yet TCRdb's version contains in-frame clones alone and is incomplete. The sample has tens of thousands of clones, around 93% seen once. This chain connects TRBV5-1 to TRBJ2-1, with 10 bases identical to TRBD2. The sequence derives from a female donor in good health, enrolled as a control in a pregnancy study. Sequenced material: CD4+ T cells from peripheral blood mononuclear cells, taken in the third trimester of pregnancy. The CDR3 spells CASSLVASGSHEQFF. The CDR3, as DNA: TGCGCCAGCAGCTTGGTGGCTAGCGGGAGCCATGAGCAGTTCTTC.